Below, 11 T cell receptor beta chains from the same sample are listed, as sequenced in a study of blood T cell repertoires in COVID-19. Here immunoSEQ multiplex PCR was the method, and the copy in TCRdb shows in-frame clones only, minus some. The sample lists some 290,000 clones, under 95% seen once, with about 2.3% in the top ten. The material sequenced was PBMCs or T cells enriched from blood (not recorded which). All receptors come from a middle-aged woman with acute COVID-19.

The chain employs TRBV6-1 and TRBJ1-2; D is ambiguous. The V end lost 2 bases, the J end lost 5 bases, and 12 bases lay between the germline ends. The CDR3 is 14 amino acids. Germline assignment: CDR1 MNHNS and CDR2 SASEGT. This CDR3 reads CASSEMEGWYGYTF. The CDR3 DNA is TGTGCCAGCAGTGAAATGGAGGGTTGGTATGGCTACACCTTC.

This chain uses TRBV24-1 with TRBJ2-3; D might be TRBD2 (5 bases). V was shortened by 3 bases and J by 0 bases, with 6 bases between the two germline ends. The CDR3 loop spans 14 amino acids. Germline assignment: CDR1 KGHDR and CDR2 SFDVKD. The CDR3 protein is CATSDTRSTDTQYF. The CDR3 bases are TGTGCCACCAGTGATACTAGGAGCACAGATACGCAGTATTTT.

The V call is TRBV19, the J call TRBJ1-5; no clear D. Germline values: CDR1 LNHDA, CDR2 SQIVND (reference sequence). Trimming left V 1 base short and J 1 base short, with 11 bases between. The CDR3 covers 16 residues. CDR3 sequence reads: CASSIVEGTSNQPQHF. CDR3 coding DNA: TGTGCCAGTAGTATAGTAGAGGGTACGAGCAATCAGCCCCAGCATTTT. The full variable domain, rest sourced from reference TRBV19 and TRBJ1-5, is DGGITQSPKYLFRKEGQNVTLSCEQNLNHDAMYWYRQDPGQGLRLIYYSQIVNDFQKGDIAEGYSVSREKKESFPLTVTSAQKNPTAFYLCASSIVEGTSNQPQHFGDGTRLSIL.

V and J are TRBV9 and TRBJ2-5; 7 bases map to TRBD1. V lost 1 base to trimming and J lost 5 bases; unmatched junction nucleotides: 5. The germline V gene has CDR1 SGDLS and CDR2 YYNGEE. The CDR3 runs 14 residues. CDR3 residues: CASSVLSTGETQYF. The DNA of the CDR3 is TGTGCCAGCAGCGTACTCTCGACAGGGGAGACCCAGTACTTC.

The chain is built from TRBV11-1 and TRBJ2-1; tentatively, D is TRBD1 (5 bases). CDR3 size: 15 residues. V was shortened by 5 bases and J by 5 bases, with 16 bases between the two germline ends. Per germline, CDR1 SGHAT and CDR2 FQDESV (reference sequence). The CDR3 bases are TGTGCCAGCAGCCCCGGGCCTGGGGCCCACAATGAGCAGTTCTTC. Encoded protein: CASSPGPGAHNEQFF.

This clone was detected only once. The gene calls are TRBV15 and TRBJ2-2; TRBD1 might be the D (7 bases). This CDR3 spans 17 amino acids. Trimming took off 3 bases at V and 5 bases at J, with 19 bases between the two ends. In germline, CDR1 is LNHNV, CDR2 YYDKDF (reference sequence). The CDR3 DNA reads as TGTGCCACCAGCAGCGAACTCTTGGCAGGGGGGACCGGGGAGCTGTTTTTT. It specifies CATSSELLAGGTGELFF.

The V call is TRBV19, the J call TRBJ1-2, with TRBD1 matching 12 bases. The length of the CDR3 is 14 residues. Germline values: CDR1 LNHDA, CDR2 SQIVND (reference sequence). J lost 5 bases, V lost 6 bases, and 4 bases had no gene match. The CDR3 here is CASSGTGGRYGYTF. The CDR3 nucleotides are TGTGCCAGTAGCGGGACAGGGGGCCGGTATGGCTACACCTTC. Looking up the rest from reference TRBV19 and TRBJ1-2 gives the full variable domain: DGGITQSPKYLFRKEGQNVTLSCEQNLNHDAMYWYRQDPGQGLRLIYYSQIVNDFQKGDIAEGYSVSREKKESFPLTVTSAQKNPTAFYLCASSGTGGRYGYTFGSGTRLTVV.

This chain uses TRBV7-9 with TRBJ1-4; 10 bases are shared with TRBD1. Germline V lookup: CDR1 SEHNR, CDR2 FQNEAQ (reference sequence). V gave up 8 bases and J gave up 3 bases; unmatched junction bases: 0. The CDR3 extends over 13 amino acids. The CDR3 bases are TGTGCCAGCGGACAGGGGGCTAATGAAAAACTGTTTTTT. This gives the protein CASGQGANEKLFF.

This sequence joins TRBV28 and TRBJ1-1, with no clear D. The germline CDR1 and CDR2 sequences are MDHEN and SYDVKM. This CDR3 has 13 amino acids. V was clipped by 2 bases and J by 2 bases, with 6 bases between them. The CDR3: CASSLRVNTEAFF. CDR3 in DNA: TGTGCCAGCAGTTTACGGGTTAACACTGAAGCTTTCTTT. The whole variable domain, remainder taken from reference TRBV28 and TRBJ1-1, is DVKVTQSSRYLVKRTGEKVFLECVQDMDHENMFWYRQDPGLGLRLIYFSYDVKMKEKGDIPEGYSVSREKKERFSLILESASTNQTSMYLCASSLRVNTEAFFGQGTRLTVV.

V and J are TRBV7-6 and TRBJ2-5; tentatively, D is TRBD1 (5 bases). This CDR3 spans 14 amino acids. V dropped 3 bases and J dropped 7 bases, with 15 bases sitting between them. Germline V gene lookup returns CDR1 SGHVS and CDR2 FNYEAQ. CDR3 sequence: CASSFAEVQGTQYF. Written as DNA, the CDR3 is TGTGCCAGCAGCTTCGCCGAGGTCCAGGGGACCCAGTACTTC.

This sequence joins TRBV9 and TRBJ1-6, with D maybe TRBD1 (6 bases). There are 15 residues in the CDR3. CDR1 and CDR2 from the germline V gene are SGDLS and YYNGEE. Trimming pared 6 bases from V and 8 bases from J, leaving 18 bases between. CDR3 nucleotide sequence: TGTGCCAGCACCCTGGGGGGGGGCAGGGATTCACCCCTCCACTTT. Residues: CASTLGGGRDSPLHF.